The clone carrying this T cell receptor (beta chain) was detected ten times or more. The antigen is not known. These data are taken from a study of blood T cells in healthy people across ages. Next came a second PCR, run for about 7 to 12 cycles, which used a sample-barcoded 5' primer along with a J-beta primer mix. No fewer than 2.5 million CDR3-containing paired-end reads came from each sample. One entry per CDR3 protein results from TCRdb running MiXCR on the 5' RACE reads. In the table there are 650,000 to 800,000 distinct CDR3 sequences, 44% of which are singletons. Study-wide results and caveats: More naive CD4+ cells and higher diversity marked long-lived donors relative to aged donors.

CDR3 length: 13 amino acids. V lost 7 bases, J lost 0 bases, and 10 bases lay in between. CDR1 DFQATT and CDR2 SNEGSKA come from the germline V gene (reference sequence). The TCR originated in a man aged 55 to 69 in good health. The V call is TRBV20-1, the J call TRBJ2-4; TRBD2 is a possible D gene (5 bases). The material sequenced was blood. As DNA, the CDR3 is TGCAGTGTACGGGATGAAGCCAAAAACATTCAGTACTTC. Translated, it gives CSVRDEAKNIQYF.